This T cell receptor (beta chain) originates from a study of tissue T cells after allogeneic stem cell transplantation. Sequencing was performed with immunoSEQ multiplex PCR; in TCRdb, only in-frame clones are kept and a portion is missing. The profile shows 5,500 to 6,000 clones, under 60% of them singletons. Worth noting for this clone: A clone one base away is much larger, so this may be a read error. Genes here carry mouse names.

Documented time point: mouse harvest day 14 after allogeneic transplant. The graft held 10^6 splenic CD5+ T cells and 10^7 T-cell-depleted bone marrow cells. This clonotype originated in a female BALB/c mouse given C57BL/6 T cells with graft-versus-host disease after an allogeneic hematopoietic cell transplant. Sequenced material: gut tissue.

The sequenced part of the CDR3 DNA is TGTGCAAGCAGCTCCCAAACAAACTCCGACTACACC. Protein product: CASSSQTNSDYT. The complete CDR3 sequence is CASSSQTNSDYTF. The chain couples TRBV16 to TRBJ1-2; D unclear. The read gets to within 1 residue of the CDR3 end, and the germline J gene fills in the rest. The CDR3 is 13 amino acids. V was shortened by 4 bases and J by 0 bases, with 6 bases between the two germline ends. Germline V lookup: CDR1 SGHSA, CDR2 FRNQAP.